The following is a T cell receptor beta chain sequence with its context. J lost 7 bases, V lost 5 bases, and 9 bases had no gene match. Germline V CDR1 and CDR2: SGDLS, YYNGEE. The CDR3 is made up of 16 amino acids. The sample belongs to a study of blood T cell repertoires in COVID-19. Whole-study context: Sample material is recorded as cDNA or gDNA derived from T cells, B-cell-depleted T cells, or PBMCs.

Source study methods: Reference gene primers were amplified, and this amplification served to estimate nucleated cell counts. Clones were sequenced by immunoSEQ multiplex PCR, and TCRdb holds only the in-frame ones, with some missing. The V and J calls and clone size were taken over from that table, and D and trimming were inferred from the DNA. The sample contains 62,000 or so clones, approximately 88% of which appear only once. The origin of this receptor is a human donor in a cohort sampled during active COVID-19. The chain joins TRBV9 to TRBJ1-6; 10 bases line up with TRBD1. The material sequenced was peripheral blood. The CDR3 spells CASSANRDRGNSPLHF. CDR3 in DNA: TGTGCCAGCAGTGCTAACCGGGACAGGGGAAATTCACCCCTCCACTTT.